This T cell receptor beta chain was recorded in a study of neurological immune-mediated disorders. General study points: CDR3 amino acid sequences of expanded clones were not shared across subjects, a result suggesting private repertoires in all groups. Multiple sclerosis patients had less TCR clonal expansion than even healthy controls, unlike HTLV-1-associated myelopathy.

Healthy controls consisted of blood bank volunteers in Maryland, USA. Unsorted libraries used 2 million PBMCs kept at -80 degrees C. MiXCR, run by TCRdb on the 5' RACE reads, gives a single entry per CDR3 protein. The sample shows 65,000 to 80,000 distinct CDR3 sequences, roughly 15% of them seen only once. This clonotype has a count of ten or more. What it binds is not known. Sequenced sample: PBMCs. The receptor was derived from a woman aged 35 to 49 in good health.

CDR3 in amino acids: CASTPGLPGEEQFF. The DNA of the CDR3 is TGTGCCAGCACTCCGGGGCTCCCGGGGGAGGAGCAGTTCTTC. This chain links TRBV12-3 or TRBV12-4 with TRBJ2-1; TRBD2 might be the D (6 bases). The V and J ends lost 7 bases and 10 bases respectively, with 20 bases between them. The CDR3 spans 14 residues.